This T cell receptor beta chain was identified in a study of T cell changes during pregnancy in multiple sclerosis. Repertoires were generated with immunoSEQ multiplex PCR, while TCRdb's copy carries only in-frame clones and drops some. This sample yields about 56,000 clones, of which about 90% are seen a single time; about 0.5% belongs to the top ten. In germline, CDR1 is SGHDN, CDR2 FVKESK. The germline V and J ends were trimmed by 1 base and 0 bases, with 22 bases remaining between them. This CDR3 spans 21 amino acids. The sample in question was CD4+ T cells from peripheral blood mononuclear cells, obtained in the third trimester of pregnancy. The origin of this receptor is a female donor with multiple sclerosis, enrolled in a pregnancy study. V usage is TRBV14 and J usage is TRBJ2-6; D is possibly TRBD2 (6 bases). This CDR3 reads CASSQVSGVGTASSGANVLTF. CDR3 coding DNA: TGTGCCAGCAGCCAAGTATCGGGGGTCGGGACCGCCTCCTCTGGGGCCAACGTCCTGACTTTC.